The 26 T cell receptor beta chains presented below share a single source sample, sequenced in a study of blood T cell repertoires in COVID-19. Generated by immunoSEQ multiplex PCR, the TCRdb table keeps only in-frame clones and is missing some. The table shows approximately 400,000 clones, with around nine tenths occurring only once. The sample comprised PBMCs or T cells enriched from blood (not recorded which). The receptors were sampled from a woman aged 18-29 years who had recovered from COVID-19.

The chain joins TRBV4-2 to TRBJ2-1; 7 bases are a match to TRBD2. This CDR3 spans 13 amino acids. In germline, CDR1 is LGHNA, CDR2 YNFKEQ. Germline trimming cut 0 bases from V and 7 bases from J; bases unmatched to any gene: 0. CDR3 sequence: CASSQEGGNEQFF. CDR3 nucleotides: TGTGCCAGCAGCCAAGAGGGGGGGAATGAGCAGTTCTTC.

The V and J genes are TRBV11-2 and TRBJ1-1; no reliable D call. V lost 0 bases, J lost 5 bases, and 10 bases lay in between. Looked up from germline, CDR1 is SGHAT and CDR2 is FQNNGV. This CDR3 has 14 amino acids. CDR3 DNA: TGTGCCAGCAGCTTAGACGCAGCGTATACTGAAGCTTTCTTT. It codes for CASSLDAAYTEAFF.

This clone has only a few counts. V usage is TRBV12-5 and J usage is TRBJ1-2; possible D gene TRBD1, 6 bases. V was pared by 6 bases and J by 5 bases, with 13 bases between. CDR1 and CDR2 (germline): LGHNT, FRNRAP. CDR3 length: 13 residues. The CDR3 DNA is TGTGCTAGTGGGGACAGCCGATTTTATGGCTACACCTTC. Its translation: CASGDSRFYGYTF.

V is TRBV12-5 and J is TRBJ1-5; D remains ambiguous. Looked up from germline, CDR1 is LGHNT and CDR2 is FRNRAP. V was clipped by 4 bases and J by 5 bases, with 6 bases between them. The CDR3 contains 12 residues. CDR3 coding DNA: TGTGCTAGTGGTTCAACTGATCAGCCCCAGCATTTT. Its translation is CASGSTDQPQHF.

The sample holds one count of this clone. This sequence joins TRBV7-9 and TRBJ1-1; D gene uncertain. V lost 5 bases, J lost 0 bases, and 13 bases lay in between. The CDR3 sequence is 15 residues long. Germline-derived CDR1 and CDR2 are SEHNR and FQNEAQ (reference sequence). The CDR3 loop reads CASSPSQILNTEAFF. The CDR3 DNA is TGTGCCAGCAGCCCGAGCCAAATATTGAACACTGAAGCTTTCTTT.

V usage is TRBV7-9 and J usage is TRBJ2-5, with TRBD2 identical over 10 bases. The CDR3 totals 15 residues. V trimming: 1 base; J trimming: 5 bases; junction bases outside the gene matches: 4. Germline V CDR1 and CDR2: SEHNR, FQNEAQ (reference sequence). This CDR3 is CASSLVLAGVETQYF. The CDR3 coding sequence is TGTGCCAGCAGCTTAGTTCTAGCGGGGGTGGAGACCCAGTACTTC.

With regard to this clone: A single base separates this from a much larger clone, so it may be a read error. The rearrangement joins TRBV2 to TRBJ1-1; D may be TRBD1 (6 bases). Per the germline V gene, CDR1 is SNHLY and CDR2 is FYNNEI. V was clipped by 1 base and J by 4 bases, with 7 bases between them. The CDR3 is 13 amino acids. CDR3 region: CASSEGGPTEAFF. As DNA, the CDR3 is TGTGCCAGCAGTGAAGGGGGGCCCACTGAAGCTTTCTTT. The full variable domain, in which reference TRBV2 and TRBJ1-1 provide the parts outside the CDR3, is EPEVTQTPSHQVTQMGQEVILRCVPISNHLYFYWYRQILGQKVEFLVSFYNNEISEKSEIFDDQFSVERPDGSNFTLKIRSTKLEDSAMYFCASSEGGPTEAFFGQGTRLTVV.

The DNA for the CDR3 is TGTGCCAGCAGTCGCGCGACACCTAACTATGGCTACACCTTC. This encodes CASSRATPNYGYTF. The chain links TRBV27 to TRBJ1-2; unclear D gene. Trimming shortened V by 5 bases and J by 0 bases, and 10 bases separated the two germline ends. The CDR3 is made up of 14 amino acids. Germline V CDR1 and CDR2: MNHEY, SMNVEV (reference sequence).

This sequence joins TRBV7-9 and TRBJ1-6; 9 bases match TRBD1. The germline gives CDR1 SEHNR, CDR2 FQNEAQ (reference sequence). This CDR3 has 15 residues. The junction had 1 base not matched to a gene; V was cut back by 1 base and J by 6 bases. Here the CDR3 reads CASSLEGQGNSPLHF. For the CDR3, the DNA is TGTGCCAGCAGCTTAGAGGGACAGGGTAATTCACCCCTCCACTTT.

This CDR3 reads CASSGQGPYEQYF. CDR3 DNA sequence: TGTGCCAGCAGTGGACAGGGACCCTACGAGCAGTACTTC. The chain employs TRBV6-2 or TRBV6-3 and TRBJ2-7; 8 nucleotides match TRBD1. Trimming took 5 bases from V and 2 from J; bases not matched to a gene: 2. Germline V CDR1 and CDR2: MNHEY, SVGEGT. This CDR3 contains 13 residues.

The J gene is TRBJ1-4, the V gene TRBV30; unclear D gene. With 0 bases removed from V and 7 bases from J, the gap between germline ends came to 9 bases. The CDR3 runs to 13 residues. The germline CDR1 and CDR2 sequences are GTSNPN and SVGIG (reference sequence). CDR3: CAWSVVEGEKLFF. CDR3 DNA sequence: TGTGCCTGGAGTGTAGTAGAGGGTGAAAAACTGTTTTTT.

The rearrangement joins TRBV7-6 to TRBJ2-7; 8 nucleotides align to TRBD1. Germline CDR1 and CDR2: SGHVS and FNYEAQ. The CDR3 length is 16 residues. V lost 1 base and J lost 3; bases outside the gene matches: 8. The CDR3 reads CASSLGRQGSHYEQYF. CDR3 DNA: TGTGCCAGCAGCTTAGGTCGACAGGGGAGTCACTACGAGCAGTACTTC.

The CDR3 region has the DNA TGTGCCAGCAGCTTGCGGGGACTCCGGAACACCGGGGAGCTGTTTTTT. Translation: CASSLRGLRNTGELFF. The rearrangement links TRBV7-9 to TRBJ2-2, with a tentative D call TRBD2 (6 bases). This CDR3 has 16 amino acids. Between the trimmed V and J ends, which lost 3 bases and 1 base, there was a span of 12 bases. Germline V gives CDR1 SEHNR, CDR2 FQNEAQ (reference sequence).

The chain recombines TRBV6-1 with TRBJ2-5; TRBD1 is a possible D gene (6 bases). The CDR3 runs 16 residues. Germline V CDR1 and CDR2: MNHNS, SASEGT. Trimming pared 2 bases from V and 2 bases from J, leaving 15 bases between. The CDR3 coding sequence is TGTGCCAGCAGTGAACTGGCCAGGGGACCACAAGAGACCCAGTACTTC. Its protein product is CASSELARGPQETQYF.

The gene calls are TRBV30 and TRBJ2-2; D might be TRBD2 (5 bases). There are 15 residues in the CDR3. The germline V gene encodes CDR1 GTSNPN and CDR2 SVGIG (reference sequence). V lost 1 base and J lost 4, with 13 bases in between. The CDR3 DNA sequence: TGTGCCTGGAGTGCAGCCGGAGGCTTCACCGGGGAGCTGTTTTTT. It specifies CAWSAAGGFTGELFF. Drawing the rest from reference TRBV30 and TRBJ2-2, the complete variable domain is SQTIHQWPATLVQPVGSPLSLECTVEGTSNPNLYWYRQAAGRGLQLLFYSVGIGQISSEVPQNLSASRPQDRQFILSSKKLLLSDSGFYLCAWSAAGGFTGELFFGEGSRLTVL.

Only one count was recorded for this clone. J is TRBJ2-7 and V is TRBV5-1; TRBD2 agrees at 14 bases. CDR1 SGHRS and CDR2 YFSETQ come from the germline V gene. The ends lost 4 bases at V and 4 bases at J; junction bases unmatched: 7. The CDR3 consists of 16 residues. CDR3 residues: CASSDRLAGGPYEQYF. CDR3 nucleotide sequence: TGCGCCAGCAGCGACCGACTAGCGGGGGGGCCGTACGAGCAGTACTTC.

The V gene is TRBV6-5, the J gene TRBJ1-4; D is uncertain. V shed 5 bases and J shed 7 bases, with 14 bases lying between them. The CDR3 loop spans 14 amino acids. Germline assignment: CDR1 MNHEY and CDR2 SVGAGI. The CDR3 loop is CASSNPIAFEKLFF. Here the CDR3 DNA reads TGTGCCAGCAGTAACCCTATAGCTTTTGAAAAACTGTTTTTT.

V gene TRBV28 combines with J gene TRBJ1-2, with TRBD1 identical over 9 bases. The germline V gene encodes CDR1 MDHEN and CDR2 SYDVKM. Trimming removed 1 base from V and 4 bases from J; junction bases left unmatched: 4. The CDR3 has 15 amino acids. The DNA of the CDR3 is TGTGCCAGCAGTTTATTAACAGGGGGCGGCTATGGCTACACCTTC. As protein: CASSLLTGGGYGYTF.

This clone was seen a few times. The chain employs TRBV4-3 and TRBJ1-6, with 9 nucleotides matching TRBD1. The V segment lost 3 bases and the J segment 5 bases; nucleotides outside the gene matches: 5. This CDR3 has 16 residues. Germline-derived CDR1 and CDR2 are LGHNA and YSLEER. The CDR3 reads CASSQVTGGNNSPLHF. In nucleotides, the CDR3 is TGCGCCAGCAGCCAGGTTACAGGGGGCAATAATTCACCCCTCCACTTT.

The chain couples TRBV7-8 to TRBJ1-6; perhaps TRBD1 as D (6 bases). The CDR3 is 14 residues long. With 6 bases removed from V and 9 bases from J, the gap between germline ends came to 15 bases. Germline V gives CDR1 SGHVS, CDR2 FQNEAQ. As DNA, the CDR3 is TGTGCCAGCAGGGACGGGGGGGCAGGTTCACCCCTCCACTTT. The encoded protein is CASRDGGAGSPLHF.

The V gene is TRBV12-5, the J gene TRBJ1-1; 10 nucleotides align to TRBD1. The CDR3 totals 14 residues. The germline V gene encodes CDR1 LGHNT and CDR2 FRNRAP. V lost 4 bases to trimming and J lost 4 bases; unmatched junction nucleotides: 3. The CDR3 sequence is CASGYGTGATEAFF. CDR3 nucleotide sequence: TGTGCTAGTGGTTACGGGACAGGGGCCACTGAAGCTTTCTTT.

J is TRBJ2-2 and V is TRBV6-5, with D perhaps TRBD1 (6 bases). Germline V lookup: CDR1 MNHEY, CDR2 SVGAGI. Trimming cost V 2 bases and J 6 bases, with 10 bases left between them. CDR3 size: 14 residues. CDR3 nucleotide sequence: TGTGCCAGCAGTTACGGGGCAGGGGCCGGGGAGCTGTTTTTT. It codes for CASSYGAGAGELFF.

The rearrangement uses TRBV18 and TRBJ1-5, with D perhaps TRBD1 (6 bases). The ends were cut back, 4 bases at V and 2 bases at J, with 18 bases in the middle. This CDR3 comprises 17 residues. CDR1 and CDR2 (germline): KGHSH, LQKENI. CDR3 DNA: TGTGCCAGCTCACTCTATTCCTACAGGGATGGCAATCAGCCCCAGCATTTT. Its protein is CASSLYSYRDGNQPQHF.

The chain employs TRBV10-2 and TRBJ1-5; a possible D gene is TRBD1 (6 bases). The germline gives CDR1 WSHSY, CDR2 SAAADI. V lost 3 bases and J lost 0, with 15 bases in between. The CDR3 sequence is 17 residues long. Here the CDR3 reads CASSEPAPGVSNQPQHF. The DNA of the CDR3 is TGCGCCAGCAGTGAACCCGCACCAGGGGTTAGCAATCAGCCCCAGCATTTT.

The chain is built from TRBV6-2 or TRBV6-3 and TRBJ2-1; TRBD2 agrees at 11 bases. V dropped 0 bases and J dropped 3; count of bases not matched to a gene: 13. Germline V gene sequence: CDR1 MNHEY, CDR2 SVGEGT. The CDR3 sequence is 20 residues long. CDR3 protein: CASSYSLTSGGSLIYNEQFF. The CDR3 DNA sequence: TGTGCCAGCAGTTACTCCCTAACTAGCGGGGGCTCCCTAATCTACAATGAGCAGTTCTTC.

The V and J genes are TRBV6-1 and TRBJ2-7; the D gene is possibly TRBD1 (5 bases). Germline values: CDR1 MNHNS, CDR2 SASEGT. The ends were cut back, 1 base at V and 1 base at J, with 8 bases in the middle. CDR3 length equals 14 residues. The chain's CDR3 is CASSEDYRSYEQYF. CDR3 sequence (DNA): TGTGCCAGCAGTGAAGACTACAGGTCCTACGAGCAGTACTTC.